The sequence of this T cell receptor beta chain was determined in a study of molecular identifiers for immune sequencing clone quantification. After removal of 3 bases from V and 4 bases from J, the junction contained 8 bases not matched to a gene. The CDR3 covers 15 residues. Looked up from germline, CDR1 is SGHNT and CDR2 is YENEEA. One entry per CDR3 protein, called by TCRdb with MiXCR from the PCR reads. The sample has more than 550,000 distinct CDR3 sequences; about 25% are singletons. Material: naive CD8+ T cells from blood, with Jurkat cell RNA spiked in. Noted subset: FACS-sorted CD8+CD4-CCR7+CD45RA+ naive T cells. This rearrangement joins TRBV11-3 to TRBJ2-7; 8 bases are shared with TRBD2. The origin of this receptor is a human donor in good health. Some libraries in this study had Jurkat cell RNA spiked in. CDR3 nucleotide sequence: TGTGCCAGCAGCTTTGCGGGAGGCCCAGGTTACGAGCAGTACTTC. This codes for CASSFAGGPGYEQYF.